The present TCR beta chain was sequenced within a study of blood T cell repertoires in COVID-19. The wider study: Samples came from the United States, Italy and Spain, spanning acute and convalescent COVID-19. T cells, B-cell-depleted T cells, or PBMCs supplied cDNA or gDNA.

Original processing notes: The authors estimated nucleated cell counts from reference gene primer amplification. Method: immunoSEQ multiplex PCR; TCRdb's copy keeps in-frame clones and lacks some. V and J calls and clone size come straight from that table; D and trimming were deduced from the DNA. The sample gives 150,000 to 200,000 clones, roughly nine tenths of which show up once; under 3.5% is in the top ten. The germline CDR1 and CDR2 sequences are SGHAT and FQNNGV. J was trimmed by 3 bases and V by 5 bases; bases with no gene match: 6. This CDR3 contains 14 residues. The receptor's source is a man in his 70s with acute or convalescent COVID-19. The chain links TRBV11-2 to TRBJ1-2; 7 bases fit TRBD1. The sample consisted of peripheral blood. CDR3 bases: TGTGCCAGCAGCCTAAGACAGGGATACTATGGCTACACCTTC. This codes for CASSLRQGYYGYTF.